The clone carrying this TCR beta chain was counted many times. The germline gives CDR1 MNHNY, CDR2 SVGAGI (reference sequence). Trimming took off 2 bases at V and 2 bases at J, with 7 bases between the two ends. The CDR3 is made up of 13 amino acids. From RNA transcripts, TCR beta CDR3 regions were amplified. In the first-round RT-PCR of the TCR CDR3, the HTBI primer set was used. TCRdb processed the multiplex PCR reads anew with MiXCR; each CDR3 protein has one entry. The sample lists 200,000 to 250,000 distinct CDR3 sequences; less than 20% were seen once. This sample was included in a study of T cells in Graves' hyperthyroidism and ophthalmopathy.

This clonotype was obtained from a young woman with Graves' ophthalmopathy. Sequences were obtained from blood. The J gene is TRBJ2-7, the V gene TRBV6-6; perhaps TRBD2 as D (5 bases). In nucleotides, the CDR3 is TGTGCCAGCAGTTACCGGGAAACCTACGAGCAGTACTTC. Amino acids: CASSYRETYEQYF.